Presented here are 10 T cell receptor beta chains from one specimen sequenced in a study of blood T cell repertoires in COVID-19. Generated by immunoSEQ multiplex PCR, the TCRdb table keeps only in-frame clones and is missing some. Of hundreds of thousands of clones in the sample, 86% are singletons; the top ten hold around 2.1%. Sequences were obtained from PBMCs or T cells enriched from blood (not recorded which). The receptors shown here come from a woman aged 45-59 years who had recovered from COVID-19.

The gene calls are TRBV6-4 and TRBJ2-3; a weak D match, TRBD1 (7 bases). The CDR3 has 14 amino acids. The germline V gene has CDR1 MRHNA and CDR2 SNTAGT. The V end lost 3 bases, the J end lost 6 bases, and 13 bases lay between the germline ends. The CDR3 spells CASSEQEGADTQYF. In nucleotides, the CDR3 is TGTGCCAGCAGTGAGCAGGAGGGGGCCGATACGCAGTATTTT.

This clone appeared a single time. The genes are TRBV4-2 and TRBJ2-3; TRBD2 matches 14 bases. The CDR3 is 16 amino acids. Germline trimming cut 4 bases from V and 13 bases from J; bases unmatched to any gene: 13. CDR1 and CDR2 from the germline V gene are LGHNA and YNFKEQ. Here the CDR3 DNA reads TGTGCCAGCAGCCTCTCCATGGGGACTAGCGGGAGTAAGGAGTATTTT. It yields the protein CASSLSMGTSGSKEYF.

The chain joins TRBV5-4 to TRBJ1-4; weak D call: TRBD1 (5 bases). Germline CDR1 is SGHNT and CDR2 is YYREEE (reference sequence). The CDR3 extends over 14 amino acids. The V end was cut by 0 bases, the J end by 8 bases, with 11 bases between. The CDR3 is CASSLAREEEKLFF. In DNA form, the CDR3 reads TGTGCCAGCAGCTTGGCCAGGGAAGAAGAAAAACTGTTTTTT. The full variable domain, its missing parts supplied by reference TRBV5-4 and TRBJ1-4, is ETGVTQSPTHLIKTRGQQVTLRCSSQSGHNTVSWYQQALGQGPQFIFQYYREEENGRGNFPPRFSGLQFPNYSSELNVNALELDDSALYLCASSLAREEEKLFFGSGTQLSVL.

V is TRBV7-6 and J is TRBJ1-4, with 9 bases matching TRBD1. The junction had 5 bases not matched to a gene; V was cut back by 1 base and J by 8 bases. CDR3 length equals 15 residues. CDR1 and CDR2 from the germline V gene are SGHVS and FNYEAQ. DNA of the CDR3: TGTGCCAGCAGCTTAGGGGACAGGGTAGGCGAAAAACTGTTTTTT. Translating gives CASSLGDRVGEKLFF.

The V call is TRBV19, the J call TRBJ1-2; unclear D gene. Trimming pared 5 bases from V and 4 bases from J, leaving 11 bases between. This CDR3 is built from 13 residues. Germline lookup yields CDR1 LNHDA and CDR2 SQIVND (reference sequence). The CDR3 loop reads CASSAQILYGYTF. Written as DNA, the CDR3 is TGTGCCAGTAGTGCACAGATTCTCTATGGCTACACCTTC.

The chain uses TRBV4-2 and TRBJ2-6; D not certain. The CDR3 is 16 residues long. Germline values: CDR1 LGHNA, CDR2 YNFKEQ. Trimming removed 1 base at V and 0 bases at J, with 7 bases between. This chain's CDR3 is CASSQVKSSGANVLTF. DNA of the CDR3: TGTGCCAGCAGCCAAGTGAAGAGCTCTGGGGCCAACGTCCTGACTTTC.

V gene TRBV5-1 combines with J gene TRBJ1-2; 7 bases align to TRBD1. Germline CDR1 reads SGHRS; CDR2 reads YFSETQ. CDR3 length: 14 amino acids. V lost 0 bases to trimming and J lost 7 bases; unmatched junction nucleotides: 6. CDR3 residues: CASSLGVTGVGYTF. The CDR3 coding sequence is TGCGCCAGCAGCTTGGGGGTCACAGGGGTTGGCTACACCTTC. Using reference TRBV5-1 and TRBJ1-2 for the parts outside the CDR3, the full variable domain is KAGVTQTPRYLIKTRGQQVTLSCSPISGHRSVSWYQQTPGQGLQFLFEYFSETQRNKGNFPGRFSGRQFSNSRSEMNVSTLELGDSALYLCASSLGVTGVGYTFGSGTRLTVV.

This clone has only a few counts. The chain has TRBV18 and TRBJ1-2, with a weak D call TRBD1 (6 bases). Per germline, CDR1 KGHSH and CDR2 LQKENI. This CDR3 is built from 16 residues. V lost 2 bases, J lost 3 bases, and 16 bases lay in between. The CDR3 region is CASSPGQQGGDYGYTF. DNA for the CDR3: TGTGCCAGCTCACCAGGTCAACAGGGTGGGGACTATGGCTACACCTTC.

This clone was picked up a small number of times. The V and J genes are TRBV20-1 and TRBJ1-2, with D tentatively TRBD1 (5 bases). The germline gives CDR1 DFQATT, CDR2 SNEGSKA (reference sequence). The germline V and J ends were trimmed by 6 bases and 10 bases, with 15 bases remaining between them. The CDR3 covers 11 residues. CDR3 sequence: CSALWTPHYTF. Written as DNA, the CDR3 is TGCAGTGCACTCTGGACACCACACTACACCTTC.

The chain is built from TRBV29-1 and TRBJ2-7; D uncertain. There are 11 residues in the CDR3. Germline values: CDR1 SQVTM, CDR2 ANQGSEA. V shed 4 bases and J shed 1 base, with 5 bases lying between them. The CDR3 protein is CSVVESYEQYF. CDR3 DNA: TGCAGCGTTGTGGAGTCCTACGAGCAGTACTTC.